The 2 T cell receptor beta chains reported below all come from one sample, sequenced in a study of blood T cell repertoires in COVID-19. Here immunoSEQ multiplex PCR was the method, and the copy in TCRdb shows in-frame clones only, minus some. Of 190,000 or so clones in the sample, approximately 90% were seen once. Sequencing was carried out using peripheral blood. The source is a man in his 60s who had recovered from COVID-19.

The chain couples TRBV5-1 to TRBJ2-7; the match to TRBD2 covers 8 bases. The CDR3 loop spans 15 amino acids. Germline assignment: CDR1 SGHRS and CDR2 YFSETQ. V was pared by 4 bases and J by 5 bases, with 11 bases of the junction left unmatched. The CDR3, as DNA: TGCGCCAGCAGCCTAGTAACCGGGACTAGTAACGAGCAGTACTTC. This translates into CASSLVTGTSNEQYF.

The chain carries TRBV10-3 and TRBJ1-2, with 12 bases identical to TRBD1. Germline CDR1 is ENHRY and CDR2 is SYGVKD. This CDR3 spans 13 amino acids. The ends lost 8 bases at V and 4 bases at J; junction bases unmatched: 2. The DNA of the CDR3 is TGTGCCATCGGGACAGGGGGCCTCTATGGCTACACCTTC. The encoded protein is CAIGTGGLYGYTF.